The 32 T cell receptor beta chains below all came from one sample that was sequenced in a study of blood T cell repertoires in COVID-19. This table comes from immunoSEQ multiplex PCR, and its TCRdb copy is limited to in-frame clones, with some not included. Here the sample spans under 350,000 clones, over 80% being singletons. The sequencing sample was made of peripheral blood. The receptor source for this set is a man in his 60s who had recovered from COVID-19.

This chain uses TRBV10-3 with TRBJ2-7; the D gene is possibly TRBD2 (6 bases). The germline V gene encodes CDR1 ENHRY and CDR2 SYGVKD. Trimming left V 4 bases short and J 2 bases short, with 12 bases between. This CDR3 is 14 amino acids long. CDR3 DNA sequence: TGTGCCATCAGTGGGAGGGGTGCAGCCTACGAGCAGTACTTC. Translation: CAISGRGAAYEQYF.

The chain carries TRBV3-1 (or the pseudogene TRBV3-2) and TRBJ2-5, with D possibly TRBD2 on 6 matching bases. Trimming stripped 3 bases from V and 5 bases from J, with 10 bases between. Germline V gene lookup returns CDR1 LGHDT and CDR2 YNNKEL (reference sequence). The CDR3 is made up of 13 amino acids. The DNA of the CDR3 is TGTGCCAGCAGCCAGAACCGGGGGGAGACCCAGTACTTC. Amino acid sequence: CASSQNRGETQYF.

The gene calls are TRBV7-2 and TRBJ2-7; 8 bases agree with TRBD1. The CDR3 has 16 amino acids. V shed 0 bases and J 2 bases; nucleotides not matched to a gene: 6. CDR1 and CDR2 from the germline V gene are SGHTA and FQGNSA. This chain's CDR3 is CASSLATQGAAYEQYF. The CDR3 region has the DNA TGTGCCAGCAGCTTAGCGACCCAGGGGGCCGCCTACGAGCAGTACTTC.

The chain joins TRBV2 to TRBJ2-3; D unresolved. Per the germline V gene, CDR1 is SNHLY and CDR2 is FYNNEI. CDR3 length equals 15 residues. The germline V and J ends were trimmed by 5 bases and 8 bases, with 20 bases remaining between them. The CDR3 sequence: CASSSLEAQSLTQYF. The CDR3 nucleotides are TGTGCCAGCAGTTCCTTAGAGGCCCAATCCCTTACGCAGTATTTT.

The rearrangement joins TRBV18 to TRBJ1-3; tentatively, D is TRBD1 (6 bases). The CDR3 is 16 residues long. V lost 2 bases to trimming and J lost 4 bases, with 15 bases between them. Germline lookup yields CDR1 KGHSH and CDR2 LQKENI. The CDR3 reads CASSPDYGTSGNTIYF. In DNA form, the CDR3 reads TGTGCCAGCTCACCAGATTACGGGACATCCGGAAACACCATATATTTT.

This clone was detected once. This chain connects TRBV7-9 to TRBJ1-1, with D uncertain. The CDR3 spans 15 residues. Germline CDR1 and CDR2: SEHNR and FQNEAQ (reference sequence). Deletions cut 1 base from V and 0 bases from J, with 9 bases between. CDR3: CASSLVEVVNTEAFF. The CDR3 nucleotides read TGTGCCAGCAGCTTAGTGGAGGTGGTGAACACTGAAGCTTTCTTT.

This clone has just one count. Other DNA sequences in the sample encode the same CDR3. The CDR3 bases are TGTGCCAGCAGTAGTGGGACTAGCACAGATACGCAGTATTTT. It yields the protein CASSSGTSTDTQYF. The gene calls are TRBV27 and TRBJ2-3; possibly TRBD2 for D (6 bases). Germline V gene lookup returns CDR1 MNHEY and CDR2 SMNVEV (reference sequence). The CDR3 runs to 14 residues. Between the trimmed V and J ends, which lost 5 bases and 0 bases, there was a span of 9 bases.

The CDR3 region has the DNA TGTGCCAGCAGCCCCCTAGTCGGCGGGTACGGGGCCAACGTCCTGACTTTC. Amino acids: CASSPLVGGYGANVLTF. The V gene is TRBV11-2, the J gene TRBJ2-6; D is possibly TRBD2 (5 bases). Trimming removed 5 bases from V and 4 bases from J, with 18 bases in between. Germline V gene data show CDR1 as SGHAT and CDR2 as FQNNGV. CDR3 size: 17 residues.

V gene TRBV6-1 combines with J gene TRBJ1-5; TRBD1 might be the D (6 bases). V lost 3 bases, J lost 5 bases, and 17 bases lay in between. Germline V gene sequence: CDR1 MNHNS, CDR2 SASEGT. CDR3 length equals 16 residues. CDR3 in DNA: TGTGCCAGCAGTGAGGGGGCATTAAGGTCTGATCAGCCCCAGCATTTT. This encodes CASSEGALRSDQPQHF.

CDR3 bases: TGTGCCATCAGAGGACTAGCGGGAGTAGGCGAGCAGTACTTC. This encodes CAIRGLAGVGEQYF. This chain joins TRBV10-3 and TRBJ2-7, with 13 bases identical to TRBD2. V lost 6 bases to trimming and J lost 6 bases; unmatched junction nucleotides: 5. From germline, CDR1 is ENHRY and CDR2 SYGVKD. This CDR3 comprises 14 residues.

This rearrangement joins TRBV6-5 to TRBJ1-1; TRBD1 agrees at 8 bases. This CDR3 is built from 14 residues. The germline V gene encodes CDR1 MNHEY and CDR2 SVGAGI. The trim removed 5 bases at V and 5 bases at J, leaving 7 bases unmatched. The CDR3 spells CASSLQGAWTEAFF. Here the CDR3 DNA reads TGTGCCAGCAGTCTCCAGGGGGCTTGGACTGAAGCTTTCTTT.

This clone appeared a single time. The rearrangement links TRBV11-2 to TRBJ2-1; 8 bases agree with TRBD2. V shed 5 bases and J 1 base; nucleotides not matched to a gene: 13. The germline V gene has CDR1 SGHAT and CDR2 FQNNGV. CDR3 length equals 18 residues. CDR3 sequence: CASSIRGGPAGSYNEQFF. CDR3 DNA: TGTGCCAGCAGCATTCGGGGGGGACCAGCGGGGTCCTACAATGAGCAGTTCTTC.

This chain links TRBV7-2 with TRBJ2-3; TRBD2 matches at 8 bases. Germline CDR1 SGHTA, CDR2 FQGNSA. The CDR3 is 16 residues long. J was trimmed by 0 bases and V by 5 bases; bases with no gene match: 7. The CDR3 is CASSPAGTRSTDTQYF. The CDR3 DNA reads TGTGCCAGCAGCCCCGCCGGGACTAGGAGCACAGATACGCAGTATTTT.

The J gene is TRBJ1-1, the V gene TRBV19, with 7 bases matching TRBD1. Germline assignment: CDR1 LNHDA and CDR2 SQIVND (reference sequence). The CDR3 covers 13 residues. V lost 3 bases, J lost 4 bases, and 2 bases stayed unmatched. The CDR3 protein is CASSMTGTTEAFF. DNA of the CDR3: TGTGCCAGTAGTATGACAGGGACCACTGAAGCTTTCTTT.

The chain couples TRBV11-2 to TRBJ2-7; D is unclear. The V gene lost 2 bases and the J gene lost 2 bases, with 10 bases spanning the gap. Germline loops: CDR1 SGHAT, CDR2 FQNNGV. There are 14 residues in the CDR3. The CDR3 sequence is CASSLLSRTYEQYF. DNA of the CDR3: TGTGCCAGCAGCTTATTATCGCGGACCTACGAGCAGTACTTC.

The V gene is TRBV18, the J gene TRBJ2-7; the D is unclear. V was cut by 5 bases and J by 0 bases, with 8 bases left in between. CDR3 length: 13 amino acids. Per germline, CDR1 KGHSH and CDR2 LQKENI. The CDR3 region is CASSSISSYEQYF. For the CDR3, the DNA is TGTGCCAGCTCATCTATTAGCTCCTACGAGCAGTACTTC.

This chain connects TRBV5-4 to TRBJ2-6; 13 bases are shared with TRBD2. The CDR3 has 18 amino acids. Germline CDR1 is SGHNT and CDR2 is YYREEE (reference sequence). V lost 4 bases, J lost 4 bases, and 8 bases stayed unmatched. CDR3 loop: CASSRGLAGIAGANVLTF. The CDR3 DNA reads as TGTGCCAGCAGCAGGGGACTAGCGGGAATCGCCGGGGCCAACGTCCTGACTTTC.

CDR3 DNA: TGTGCCAGCAGCCCGGACAGAACTAACACAGATACGCAGTATTTT. It codes for CASSPDRTNTDTQYF. The V and J genes are TRBV7-9 and TRBJ2-3; D is possibly TRBD1 (6 bases). V lost 5 bases and J lost 2, with 14 bases in between. Germline V gives CDR1 SEHNR, CDR2 FQNEAQ (reference sequence). The CDR3 runs 15 residues.

This chain connects TRBV18 to TRBJ1-5, with a possible D match to TRBD1 (5 bases). The CDR3 spans 14 residues. Between the trimmed V and J ends, which lost 10 bases and 6 bases, there was a span of 19 bases. Germline CDR1 KGHSH, CDR2 LQKENI. The CDR3, as DNA: TGTGCCACCAGCCGGGGACTAGGAGGTCAGCCCCAGCATTTT. It specifies CATSRGLGGQPQHF.

This clone was recorded once. V gene TRBV27 combines with J gene TRBJ1-2, with D tentatively TRBD1 (5 bases). Germline CDR1 and CDR2: MNHEY and SMNVEV (reference sequence). The germline V and J ends were trimmed by 5 bases and 0 bases, with 7 bases remaining between them. This CDR3 spans 13 amino acids. This CDR3 is CASSRGTNYGYTF. DNA for the CDR3: TGTGCCAGCAGTCGGGGGACTAACTATGGCTACACCTTC.

This clone was counted a few times. This chain uses TRBV5-4 with TRBJ1-1; the match to TRBD1 covers 8 bases. CDR3 length: 14 amino acids. Germline CDR1 reads SGHNT; CDR2 reads YYREEE (reference sequence). The J segment lost 4 bases and the V segment lost 4 bases, leaving 6 bases of the junction unmatched. CDR3 region: CASSHYDRGTEAFF. CDR3 bases: TGTGCCAGCAGCCACTATGACAGGGGCACTGAAGCTTTCTTT.

The chain recombines TRBV10-3 with TRBJ2-7, with 11 bases that match TRBD1. V lost 3 bases and J lost 2; bases outside the gene matches: 3. Germline CDR1 is ENHRY and CDR2 is SYGVKD. This CDR3 is built from 15 residues. The CDR3 DNA is TGTGCCATCAGTGATCCGGGACAGGGGGCCTACGAGCAGTACTTC. Protein: CAISDPGQGAYEQYF.

The CDR3 reads CASSEGTGLETQYF. In DNA, the CDR3 is TGTGCCAGCAGTGAAGGGACAGGGTTGGAGACCCAGTACTTC. V usage is TRBV2 and J usage is TRBJ2-5; TRBD1 aligns across 8 bases. The J segment lost 5 bases and the V segment lost 1 base, leaving 3 bases of the junction unmatched. The CDR3 covers 14 residues. Germline V gene sequence: CDR1 SNHLY, CDR2 FYNNEI. The whole variable domain, filled in from reference TRBV2 and TRBJ2-5, reads EPEVTQTPSHQVTQMGQEVILRCVPISNHLYFYWYRQILGQKVEFLVSFYNNEISEKSEIFDDQFSVERPDGSNFTLKIRSTKLEDSAMYFCASSEGTGLETQYFGPGTRLLVL.

The chain is built from TRBV4-2 and TRBJ2-1, with 11 bases aligning to TRBD2. Trimming took 0 bases from V and 5 from J; bases not matched to a gene: 3. CDR3 length: 16 amino acids. CDR1 is LGHNA and CDR2 is YNFKEQ in the germline V gene. CDR3 protein: CASSQDGTSGHNEQFF. In DNA, the CDR3 is TGTGCCAGCAGCCAAGACGGGACTAGCGGACACAATGAGCAGTTCTTC.

V is TRBV5-1 and J is TRBJ2-2; TRBD2 matches at 14 bases. Looked up from germline, CDR1 is SGHRS and CDR2 is YFSETQ. The CDR3 totals 20 residues. With V trimmed by 5 bases and J by 4 bases, 16 bases remained unmatched. The CDR3 protein is CASRPRDGLAGGLFTGELFF. CDR3 nucleotide sequence: TGCGCCAGCAGACCTCGAGATGGACTAGCGGGAGGCCTCTTCACCGGGGAGCTGTTTTTT.

This clone has only one observation. The J gene is TRBJ2-2, the V gene TRBV18, with D hard to call. Germline CDR1 reads KGHSH; CDR2 reads LQKENI. The V end lost 4 bases, the J end lost 1 base, and 4 bases lay between the germline ends. The CDR3 length is 13 residues. CDR3 nucleotide sequence: TGTGCCAGCTCACTTAAGAACACCGGGGAGCTGTTTTTT. Its translation: CASSLKNTGELFF.

The chain has TRBV13 and TRBJ2-7; weak D call: TRBD1 (7 bases). Trimming shortened V by 0 bases and J by 1 base, and 10 bases separated the two germline ends. This CDR3 has 15 residues. The germline gives CDR1 PRHDT, CDR2 FYEKMQ (reference sequence). The CDR3 sequence: CASSLGTGRSYEQYF. The DNA of the CDR3 is TGTGCCAGCAGCTTAGGGACAGGGAGGTCCTACGAGCAGTACTTC.

The chain employs TRBV24-1 and TRBJ1-2; D gene ambiguous. This CDR3 has 14 residues. V was cut by 4 bases and J by 4 bases, with 12 bases left in between. Per the germline V gene, CDR1 is KGHDR and CDR2 is SFDVKD. This chain's CDR3 is CATSEWCPSYGYTF. The CDR3 region has the DNA TGTGCCACCAGTGAATGGTGTCCGAGCTATGGCTACACCTTC.

Worth noting for this clone: The same CDR3 also results from other DNA sequences found in this sample. The genes are TRBV12-3 or TRBV12-4 and TRBJ1-2; 7 nucleotides line up with TRBD1. The V segment lost 6 bases and the J segment 5 bases; nucleotides outside the gene matches: 6. There are 13 residues in the CDR3. The CDR3 loop reads CASSPGQVYGYTF. For the CDR3, the DNA is TGTGCCAGCAGCCCAGGACAGGTATATGGCTACACCTTC.

The rearrangement links TRBV25-1 to TRBJ2-5; 7 bases line up with TRBD2. CDR3 length: 16 residues. Germline V gene lookup returns CDR1 MGHDK and CDR2 SYGVNS. V dropped 7 bases and J dropped 5; count of bases not matched to a gene: 16. CDR3: CASKSGRMTRGETQYF. The CDR3 coding sequence is TGTGCCAGCAAATCCGGGAGGATGACGCGGGGGGAGACCCAGTACTTC.

The genes are TRBV9 and TRBJ2-3; 12 nucleotides align to TRBD2. Trimming removed 4 bases from V and 2 bases from J; junction bases left unmatched: 2. The length of the CDR3 is 15 residues. Germline CDR1 SGDLS, CDR2 YYNGEE. In nucleotides, the CDR3 is TGTGCCAGCAGCCTAGCGGGGGGGATCACAGATACGCAGTATTTT. This gives the protein CASSLAGGITDTQYF.

This clone appeared once. The chain carries TRBV7-2 and TRBJ2-7; 7 bases map to TRBD1. Trimming cost V 5 bases and J 6 bases; bases outside gene matches: 4. CDR3 length equals 12 residues. The germline V gene has CDR1 SGHTA and CDR2 FQGNSA. The chain's CDR3 is CASSRPGGEQYF. DNA for the CDR3: TGTGCCAGCAGCCGACCAGGGGGCGAGCAGTACTTC.